The 24 T cell receptor beta chains in this list originate from one sample, sequenced in a study of T cell responses to AZD1222 COVID-19 vaccine (dated by TCRdb to the early 2020s). Library preparation used the immunoSEQ multiplex PCR assay. Drawn from immuneACCESS, this table holds only the in-frame rearrangements with V and J called that TCRdb kept. Clones are partly lost; checked studies trace under half to an unresolved V gene and leave the rest unexplained. The sample table shows about 92,000 clones, and over 75% are seen once. Roughly 10% of the sample goes to the ten largest clones. The intended sense of this specimen's time point label: baseline before first vaccination. The sample in question was peripheral blood, obtained on day 0 of AZD1222 vaccination. The receptors derive from an adult in good health.

This rearrangement joins TRBV27 to TRBJ1-5; D call uncertain. The V end was cut by 3 bases, the J end by 2 bases, with 8 bases between. CDR1 MNHEY and CDR2 SMNVEV come from the germline V gene (reference sequence). CDR3 size: 14 residues. The CDR3 bases are TGTGCCAGCAGTTTGATACCGGGCAATCAGCCCCAGCATTTT. Its protein is CASSLIPGNQPQHF.

The J gene is TRBJ2-2, the V gene TRBV6-4; D perhaps matches TRBD2 (5 bases). Germline V gives CDR1 MRHNA, CDR2 SNTAGT. This CDR3 has 15 amino acids. Trimming removed 6 bases from V and 4 bases from J, with 15 bases in between. The CDR3 DNA reads TGTGCCAGCAGCCTACAGCCGGGAACCACCGGGGAGCTGTTTTTT. It is translated as CASSLQPGTTGELFF.

The chain's CDR3 is CASSLLTGRQETQYF. The CDR3 DNA reads as TGTGCCAGCAGCCTCCTGACAGGGAGACAAGAGACCCAGTACTTC. This chain joins TRBV11-1 and TRBJ2-5; 7 bases align to TRBD1. CDR1 and CDR2 from the germline V gene are SGHAT and FQDESV (reference sequence). The CDR3 is made up of 15 amino acids. V shed 5 bases, J shed 2 bases, and the junction held 8 bases outside the gene matches.

The CDR3 region has the DNA TGTGCCAGCAGCCGTACGAGGGGGGGAACCTACGAGCAGTACTTC. As protein: CASSRTRGGTYEQYF. The V and J genes are TRBV5-8 and TRBJ2-7; tentative D call: TRBD2 (7 bases). The ends were cut back, 4 bases at V and 2 bases at J, with 16 bases in the middle. The CDR3 sequence is 15 residues long. Germline loops: CDR1 SGHTS, CDR2 YDEGEE.

This rearrangement joins TRBV5-4 to TRBJ2-5; a possible D gene is TRBD2 (6 bases). The CDR3 loop spans 14 amino acids. CDR1 SGHNT and CDR2 YYREEE come from the germline V gene (reference sequence). With 4 bases removed from V and 5 bases from J, the gap between germline ends came to 15 bases. CDR3: CASSDQRAGETQYF. The CDR3 nucleotides read TGTGCCAGCAGCGACCAGCGGGCGGGTGAGACCCAGTACTTC.

The chain couples TRBV7-9 to TRBJ2-3; maybe TRBD1 (6 bases). The CDR3 spans 19 residues. Per germline, CDR1 SEHNR and CDR2 FQNEAQ (reference sequence). Trimming removed 5 bases at V and 2 bases at J, with 26 bases between. Here the CDR3 DNA reads TGTGCCAGCAGCCCCCAAAGGCAGGGGCCACTCTGGGACACAGATACGCAGTATTTT. It encodes CASSPQRQGPLWDTDTQYF.

V usage is TRBV19 and J usage is TRBJ2-7; TRBD2 agrees at 8 bases. The V segment lost 7 bases and the J segment 4 bases; nucleotides outside the gene matches: 12. This CDR3 is built from 15 residues. Germline-derived CDR1 and CDR2 are LNHDA and SQIVND (reference sequence). The CDR3: CASNGGGTEPYEQYF. In DNA form, the CDR3 reads TGTGCCAGTAACGGCGGGGGGACCGAGCCGTACGAGCAGTACTTC.

This clone has a single count. This chain connects TRBV7-9 to TRBJ1-1, with 8 bases lining up with TRBD1. The germline V gene has CDR1 SEHNR and CDR2 FQNEAQ (reference sequence). This CDR3 contains 13 residues. After removal of 3 bases from V and 5 bases from J, the junction contained 2 bases not matched to a gene. In DNA, the CDR3 is TGTGCCAGCAGCTTGACAGGGGTAACTGAAGCTTTCTTT. Amino acids: CASSLTGVTEAFF.

This clone was seen once. V is TRBV7-2 and J is TRBJ2-7; D is uncertain. Germline V lookup: CDR1 SGHTA, CDR2 FQGNSA. V dropped 2 bases and J dropped 6 bases, with 14 bases sitting between them. The CDR3 loop spans 14 amino acids. CDR3 DNA sequence: TGTGCCAGCAGCTTAAGTGGTGGGAAGGTCGAGCAGTACTTC. Translation: CASSLSGGKVEQYF.

This clone occurred once. The chain combines TRBV7-6 with TRBJ1-3, with unresolved D. This CDR3 comprises 17 residues. The germline V and J ends were trimmed by 0 bases and 0 bases, with 12 bases remaining between them. The germline V gene encodes CDR1 SGHVS and CDR2 FNYEAQ. CDR3 DNA sequence: TGTGCCAGCAGCTTAGCGGGATCACAGACCTCTGGAAACACCATATATTTT. This translates into CASSLAGSQTSGNTIYF.

This rearrangement joins TRBV3-1 (or the pseudogene TRBV3-2) to TRBJ2-1; 7 bases line up with TRBD2. CDR3 length equals 15 residues. The trim removed 0 bases at V and 4 bases at J, leaving 3 bases unmatched. The germline gives CDR1 LGHDT, CDR2 YNNKEL (reference sequence). The CDR3 loop reads CASSQDRAGYNEQFF. In DNA form, the CDR3 reads TGTGCCAGCAGCCAAGATCGAGCGGGATACAATGAGCAGTTCTTC.

The rearrangement links TRBV15 to TRBJ1-1; D gene unclear. This CDR3 spans 13 amino acids. The ends were cut back, 0 bases at V and 5 bases at J, with 7 bases in the middle. The germline V gene encodes CDR1 LNHNV and CDR2 YYDKDF (reference sequence). In DNA, the CDR3 is TGTGCCACCAGCAGAGAGAGGCGGACTGAAGCTTTCTTT. Its translation: CATSRERRTEAFF.

The chain recombines TRBV7-3 with TRBJ1-1; weak D call: TRBD1 (5 bases). V lost 5 bases to trimming and J lost 6 bases, with 16 bases between them. This CDR3 comprises 14 residues. Germline CDR1 and CDR2: SGHTA and FQGTGA. CDR3 region: CASSHGGIGAEAFF. CDR3 nucleotides: TGTGCCAGCAGCCATGGGGGGATAGGCGCTGAAGCTTTCTTT.

V usage is TRBV9 and J usage is TRBJ2-1; 11 bases are a match to TRBD2. CDR3 size: 19 residues. Germline V gives CDR1 SGDLS, CDR2 YYNGEE. V shed 4 bases, J shed 0 bases, and the junction held 12 bases outside the gene matches. In DNA form, the CDR3 reads TGTGCCAGCAGCCCCTTACTAGCGGGAGAATGGAGCTCCTACAATGAGCAGTTCTTC. Protein sequence: CASSPLLAGEWSSYNEQFF.

The chain has TRBV7-2 and TRBJ2-7; 8 bases are shared with TRBD1. The germline gives CDR1 SGHTA, CDR2 FQGNSA. This CDR3 is 14 amino acids long. Trimming removed 1 base from V and 5 bases from J; junction bases left unmatched: 4. For the CDR3, the DNA is TGTGCCAGCAGCTTAGTAGGACAGGGAAACGAGCAGTACTTC. Its translation: CASSLVGQGNEQYF.

As to this clone: This sample includes further DNA sequences coding for the same CDR3. The chain uses TRBV6-5 and TRBJ2-2; D is unresolved. Germline loops: CDR1 MNHEY, CDR2 SVGAGI. The CDR3 has 14 residues. The germline V and J ends were trimmed by 2 bases and 1 base, with 5 bases remaining between them. CDR3 DNA: TGTGCCAGCAGTTACAGGGTGAACACCGGGGAGCTGTTTTTT. Its translation is CASSYRVNTGELFF.

This clone appeared a single time. V and J are TRBV28 and TRBJ1-4; a possible D gene is TRBD1 (5 bases). CDR1 MDHEN and CDR2 SYDVKM come from the germline V gene. This CDR3 is built from 16 residues. Trimming removed 5 bases from V and 0 bases from J, with 13 bases in between. The CDR3 DNA is TGTGCCAGCAGTCCGGAGAGGGGTGCAACTAATGAAAAACTGTTTTTT. It is translated as CASSPERGATNEKLFF.

The chain recombines TRBV29-1 with TRBJ1-2; the D gene is possibly TRBD1 (5 bases). Germline-derived CDR1 and CDR2 are SQVTM and ANQGSEA. The CDR3 runs to 13 residues. V shed 6 bases and J shed 4 bases, with 15 bases lying between them. The CDR3, as DNA: TGCAGCGTCTCTACTACAGGAGGCTATGGCTACACCTTC. Its protein product is CSVSTTGGYGYTF. The full variable domain, rest sourced from reference TRBV29-1 and TRBJ1-2, is SAVISQKPSRDICQRGTSLTIQCQVDSQVTMMFWYRQQPGQSLTLIATANQGSEATYESGFVIDKFPISRPNLTFSTLTVSNMSPEDSSIYLCSVSTTGGYGYTFGSGTRLTVV.

V and J are TRBV10-2 and TRBJ1-5; D may be TRBD1 (6 bases). The CDR3 has 14 residues. Trimming cost V 3 bases and J 5 bases, with 11 bases left between them. Germline values: CDR1 WSHSY, CDR2 SAAADI. The CDR3 loop reads CASSEGPGDQPQHF. The CDR3 DNA sequence: TGCGCCAGCAGTGAAGGGCCAGGGGATCAGCCCCAGCATTTT.

The chain employs TRBV6-6 and TRBJ1-1; 8 nucleotides match TRBD1. V lost 0 bases, J lost 1 base, and 4 bases stayed unmatched. Germline V lookup: CDR1 MNHNY, CDR2 SVGAGI (reference sequence). This CDR3 spans 16 amino acids. The CDR3 loop is CASSYSGGTGNTEAFF. CDR3 in DNA: TGTGCCAGCAGTTACTCCGGAGGGACAGGGAACACTGAAGCTTTCTTT.

The chain recombines TRBV18 with TRBJ1-1, with TRBD1 as a possible D gene (6 bases). Germline V CDR1 and CDR2: KGHSH, LQKENI. This CDR3 contains 16 residues. V shed 2 bases and J shed 4 bases, with 17 bases lying between them. CDR3 amino acids: CASSPASGEIGTEAFF. The CDR3 nucleotides are TGTGCCAGCTCACCAGCCTCAGGGGAAATTGGCACTGAAGCTTTCTTT.

V is TRBV14 and J is TRBJ2-5; no firm D call. Looked up from germline, CDR1 is SGHDN and CDR2 is FVKESK. The CDR3 runs 14 residues. The V gene lost 4 bases and the J gene lost 3 bases, with 12 bases spanning the gap. The CDR3 loop is CASSPLGREETQYF. The DNA for the CDR3 is TGTGCCAGCAGCCCCCTGGGCAGAGAAGAGACCCAGTACTTC.

The chain uses TRBV4-1 and TRBJ1-6; no definite D call. This CDR3 spans 13 amino acids. V lost 2 bases and J lost 10, with 9 bases in between. Germline V CDR1 and CDR2: MGHRA, YSYEKL. The DNA for the CDR3 is TGCGCCAGCAGCCAACTAACTAGGTCACCCCTCCACTTT. Translated, it gives CASSQLTRSPLHF.

The chain joins TRBV3-1 (or the pseudogene TRBV3-2) to TRBJ1-2; 7 bases are shared with TRBD1. Germline CDR1 reads LGHDT; CDR2 reads YNNKEL (reference sequence). The CDR3 spans 15 residues. Unmatched junction bases numbered 13, after V lost 5 bases and J lost 7 bases. In DNA form, the CDR3 reads TGTGCCAGCAGCGTACAGGGGCGACCGGGGGGTGGCTACACCTTC. This gives the protein CASSVQGRPGGGYTF.